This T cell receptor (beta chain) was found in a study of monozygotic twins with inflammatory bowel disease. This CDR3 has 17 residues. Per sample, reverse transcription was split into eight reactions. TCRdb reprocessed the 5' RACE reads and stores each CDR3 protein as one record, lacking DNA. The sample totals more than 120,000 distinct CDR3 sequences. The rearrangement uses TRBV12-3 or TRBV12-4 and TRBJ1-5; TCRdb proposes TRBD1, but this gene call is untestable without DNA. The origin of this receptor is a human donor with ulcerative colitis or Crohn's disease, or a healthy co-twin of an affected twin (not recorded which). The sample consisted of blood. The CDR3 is CASSAKVRDSLNQPQHF.